This TCR beta chain is from a study of T cell responses to AZD1222 COVID-19 vaccine. Overall study results and limits: Baseline seropositives among AZD1222 recipients totaled only five to seven. In a largely white British group with more females than males, clonal diversity was possibly underestimated. The study found vaccine-associated CD4 TCRs spanning spike, dominant at 160-218 and 743-854. Following two doses of AZD1222, Spike-specific TCR breadth and depth rose.

TCRdb keeps only in-frame clones here, not all; method: immunoSEQ multiplex PCR. The sample records approximately 130,000 clones, 85% to 90% being singletons. Germline CDR1 LGHNT, CDR2 FRNRAP. The CDR3 totals 11 residues. V shed 3 bases and J shed 4 bases, with 4 bases lying between them. As regards this clone: Its antigen remains unknown.

The clonotype comes from an adult in good health. The chain is built from TRBV12-5 and TRBJ2-7; D remains unclear. The source was peripheral blood, collected on day 0 of AZD1222 vaccination. The CDR3 DNA reads TGTGCTAGTGGTTTCGGTTACGAGCAGTACTTC. This sequence encodes CASGFGYEQYF.